This T cell receptor (beta chain) was sequenced in a study of T cells in Graves' hyperthyroidism and ophthalmopathy. Findings and limits, study-wide: Stable hyperthyroidism was separated from ophthalmopathy by a model based on 13 V-J features. Blood also showed most of the thyroid clonotypes that were expanded above 0.001.

This clonotype appeared many times. Its specificity is not known. Amplification of TCR beta CDR3 regions was performed using RNA transcripts as template. The study used the HTBI primer set for a first-round RT-PCR of the TCR CDR3. Each CDR3 protein gets one entry after TCRdb re-called the multiplex PCR reads with MiXCR. The data show roughly 360,000 distinct CDR3 sequences, less than 15% seen once. Diagnoses were established using clinical symptoms, serum thyroxine and TRAb, thyroid ultrasound and orbital computed tomography. Progressors' blood was drawn at hyperthyroidism diagnosis, before ophthalmopathy symptoms. Sequencing input: blood. The sequence came from a man aged 30 to 45 with Graves' hyperthyroidism that later progressed to Graves' ophthalmopathy.

The CDR3 region has the DNA TGCGCCAGCAGCTGGTTACAGGGGAACACTGAAGCTTTCTTT. It yields the protein CASSWLQGNTEAFF. The V and J genes are TRBV5-1 and TRBJ1-1, with a weak D call TRBD1 (6 bases). This CDR3 comprises 14 residues. Germline lookup yields CDR1 SGHRS and CDR2 YFSETQ. V gave up 3 bases and J gave up 1 base, with 10 bases separating them.